These 30 T cell receptor beta chains were all obtained from the same sample, sequenced in a study of PD-1 blockade in classical Hodgkin lymphoma. With no exception, relapse followed autologous stem cell transplantation in all patients, and brentuximab vedotin exposure varied. The repertoire was sequenced with immunoSEQ multiplex PCR; TCRdb's copy has only in-frame clones and lacks some. The table shows 150,000 or so clones, with around 73% occurring only once. Sequenced material: peripheral blood mononuclear cells (PBMCs), taken before the second cycle of nivolumab. These receptors were collected from a human donor with classical Hodgkin lymphoma.

CDR3 coding DNA: TGTGCCAGCAGCATAGTATTGGGGGCAGACACTGAAGCTTTCTTT. Its protein is CASSIVLGADTEAFF. The chain joins TRBV7-8 to TRBJ1-1; possibly TRBD1 for D (6 bases). Germline lookup yields CDR1 SGHVS and CDR2 FQNEAQ. Trimming cost V 5 bases and J 3 bases, with 16 bases left between them. CDR3 length equals 15 residues.

The V and J genes are TRBV28 and TRBJ2-2; TRBD2 might be the D (6 bases). The germline CDR1 and CDR2 sequences are MDHEN and SYDVKM. Trimming shortened V by 6 bases and J by 0 bases, and 11 bases separated the two germline ends. CDR3 length: 15 residues. CDR3 in amino acids: CASSGASANTGELFF. CDR3 nucleotides: TGTGCCAGCAGCGGGGCTAGCGCGAACACCGGGGAGCTGTTTTTT.

This clone has a handful of counts. V gene TRBV2 combines with J gene TRBJ2-5; maybe TRBD2 (6 bases). CDR3 length: 16 amino acids. The germline CDR1 and CDR2 sequences are SNHLY and FYNNEI. V was pared by 1 base and J by 5 bases, with 17 bases between. CDR3 loop: CASSEGTTTSWETQYF. The DNA for the CDR3 is TGTGCCAGCAGTGAAGGAACTACGACTAGTTGGGAGACCCAGTACTTC.

CDR3 DNA: TGTGCCAGCAGCACAGGGGTAGTTGGCTACACCTTC. It codes for CASSTGVVGYTF. The V gene is TRBV7-9, the J gene TRBJ1-2, with 7 bases aligning to TRBD1. CDR1 SEHNR and CDR2 FQNEAQ come from the germline V gene (reference sequence). V lost 5 bases, J lost 7 bases, and 4 bases stayed unmatched. The length of the CDR3 is 12 residues.

Only a few counts were recorded for this clone. J is TRBJ1-3 and V is TRBV4-2; D unresolved. V lost 4 bases and J lost 3, with 16 bases in between. CDR3 length equals 16 residues. Germline V CDR1 and CDR2: LGHNA, YNFKEQ. The CDR3 loop is CASSRGVFGSGNTIYF. The CDR3 DNA sequence: TGTGCCAGCAGCCGAGGTGTTTTCGGGAGTGGAAACACCATATATTTT.

This CDR3 is CASSRQGSEQYF. In DNA form, the CDR3 reads TGTGCCAGCAGTAGACAGGGTTCCGAGCAGTACTTC. V gene TRBV6-6 combines with J gene TRBJ2-7; 7 nucleotides match TRBD1. This CDR3 contains 12 residues. V was pared by 5 bases and J by 6 bases, with 4 bases of the junction left unmatched. The germline CDR1 and CDR2 sequences are MNHNY and SVGAGI (reference sequence).

The rearrangement uses TRBV7-7 and TRBJ2-5; 7 bases fit TRBD2. The J segment lost 4 bases and the V segment lost 5 bases, leaving 7 bases of the junction unmatched. The CDR3 is 14 residues long. From germline, CDR1 is SSHAT and CDR2 FNYEAQ (reference sequence). In nucleotides, the CDR3 is TGTGCCAGCAGCCCCCGGGACTATGGAGAGACCCAGTACTTC. Its translation is CASSPRDYGETQYF.

This rearrangement joins TRBV5-6 to TRBJ2-7, with D possibly matching TRBD1 (6 bases). CDR1 SGHDT and CDR2 YYEEEE come from the germline V gene. V shed 1 base and J shed 5 bases, with 16 bases lying between them. The CDR3 runs 15 residues. The CDR3 is CASSLRLTGGDEQYF. CDR3 DNA: TGTGCCAGCAGCTTGCGTTTGACAGGCGGCGACGAGCAGTACTTC.

Ten or more counts support this clone. The gene calls are TRBV6-6 and TRBJ1-1, with D unresolved. This CDR3 is built from 14 residues. CDR1 and CDR2 from the germline V gene are MNHNY and SVGAGI (reference sequence). V shed 0 bases and J shed 2 bases, with 7 bases lying between them. In DNA, the CDR3 is TGTGCCAGCAGTTACTCGGCCCGTAACACTGAAGCTTTCTTT. Translated: CASSYSARNTEAFF.

This chain links TRBV5-1 with TRBJ1-5, with TRBD1 matching over 7 bases. V was pared by 4 bases and J by 7 bases, with 5 bases of the junction left unmatched. This CDR3 has 13 amino acids. Per germline, CDR1 SGHRS and CDR2 YFSETQ. The CDR3 sequence is CASSRDRDQPQHF. In nucleotides, the CDR3 is TGCGCCAGCAGCCGCGACAGGGACCAGCCCCAGCATTTT.

V usage is TRBV28 and J usage is TRBJ1-2; TRBD1 agrees at 10 bases. V shed 3 bases, J shed 8 bases, and the junction held 3 bases outside the gene matches. Germline CDR1 MDHEN, CDR2 SYDVKM. The CDR3 consists of 13 residues. The CDR3 region has the DNA TGTGCCAGCAGTTTCGGGACAGGGGACGGCTACACCTTC. It is translated as CASSFGTGDGYTF.

V gene TRBV5-4 combines with J gene TRBJ1-2; 7 bases are a match to TRBD1. This CDR3 contains 13 residues. CDR1 is SGHNT, CDR2 YYREEE, per germline (reference sequence). Trimming at V came to 4 bases and at J to 6 bases, leaving 6 bases not matched to a gene. In DNA, the CDR3 is TGTGCCAGCAGCGTGGACAGGACCCATGGCTACACCTTC. Protein sequence: CASSVDRTHGYTF.

In its sample, this clone was seen a few times. The junction and the germline gene differ at one end; a read error may be behind it. The chain uses TRBV5-6 and TRBJ2-4, with a weak D call TRBD1 (5 bases). CDR3 length: 11 residues. Germline CDR1 and CDR2: SGHDT and YYEEEE. The CDR3 region is CASSLERQLDF. The DNA for the CDR3 is TGTGCCAGCAGCTTGGAAAGACAGTTGGACTTC.

The chain carries TRBV10-3 and TRBJ1-4, with TRBD1 identical over 8 bases. Germline V lookup: CDR1 ENHRY, CDR2 SYGVKD. There are 14 residues in the CDR3. The ends lost 4 bases at V and 7 bases at J; junction bases unmatched: 5. The CDR3 bases are TGTGCCATCAGTGCGGGACAGGAGGGTGAAAAACTGTTTTTT. Its translation: CAISAGQEGEKLFF.

The chain recombines TRBV7-9 with TRBJ2-7; possibly TRBD1 for D (5 bases). Germline values: CDR1 SEHNR, CDR2 FQNEAQ (reference sequence). The CDR3 is 13 residues long. V lost 4 bases and J 4 bases, leaving 11 bases between the germline ends. The CDR3 loop reads CASSSGHVYEQYF. CDR3 nucleotide sequence: TGTGCCAGCAGCTCCGGACACGTTTACGAGCAGTACTTC. The entire variable domain, with the rest obtained from reference TRBV7-9 and TRBJ2-7, is as follows: DTGVSQNPRHKITKRGQNVTFRCDPISEHNRLYWYRQTLGQGPEFLTYFQNEAQLEKSRLLSDRFSAERPKGSFSTLEIQRTEQGDSAMYLCASSSGHVYEQYFGPGTRLTVT.

V and J are TRBV7-9 and TRBJ2-7; either TRBD1 or TRBD2 may fit D (5 bases each). The CDR3 loop spans 14 amino acids. V was pared by 2 bases and J by 0 bases, with 8 bases between. CDR1 is SEHNR, CDR2 FQNEAQ, per germline (reference sequence). The CDR3 protein is CASSLFGASYEQYF. In DNA form, the CDR3 reads TGTGCCAGCAGCTTATTCGGGGCCTCCTACGAGCAGTACTTC.

In its sample, this clone was seen once. This sequence joins TRBV11-2 and TRBJ2-2, with TRBD1 matching 7 bases. This CDR3 has 17 amino acids. The ends lost 5 bases at V and 1 base at J; junction bases unmatched: 10. Germline CDR1 is SGHAT and CDR2 is FQNNGV. This chain's CDR3 is CASSPTNTGVNTGELFF. The CDR3 coding sequence is TGTGCCAGCAGCCCTACGAATACAGGGGTGAACACCGGGGAGCTGTTTTTT.

This clone was counted once. The rearrangement links TRBV10-3 to TRBJ2-1; TRBD2 is a possible D gene (7 bases). The CDR3 has 21 amino acids. Trimming left V 3 bases short and J 0 bases short, with 27 bases between. Germline lookup yields CDR1 ENHRY and CDR2 SYGVKD. This CDR3 reads CAISDRRGASDSQSSYNEQFF. Written as DNA, the CDR3 is TGTGCCATCAGTGATCGTCGGGGGGCTAGTGATAGCCAAAGCTCCTACAATGAGCAGTTCTTC.

CDR3 sequence (DNA): TGCGCCAGCTATGGAGGGTCCTACGAGCAGTACTTC. Translation gives CASYGGSYEQYF. The chain links TRBV5-1 to TRBJ2-7; D is possibly TRBD2 (6 bases). The CDR3 extends over 12 amino acids. The V gene's germline CDR1 is SGHRS and CDR2 YFSETQ. Trimming shortened V by 7 bases and J by 1 base, and 9 bases separated the two germline ends.

With regard to this clone: A junction boundary mismatches the germline segment, possibly from a read error. The sample has other DNA sequences that encode this CDR3 too. This chain links TRBV6-5 with TRBJ2-7; D uncertain. The V gene's germline CDR1 is MNHEY and CDR2 SVGAGI. The CDR3 is made up of 12 amino acids. DNA for the CDR3: TGTGCCAGCAGCTACTCAGTGGGCGAGCAGTACTTC. It encodes CASSYSVGEQYF.

This rearrangement joins TRBV6-1 to TRBJ1-5, with D perhaps matching TRBD1 (6 bases). The germline gives CDR1 MNHNS, CDR2 SASEGT. The CDR3 extends over 15 amino acids. V gave up 6 bases and J gave up 3 bases, with 15 bases separating them. This chain's CDR3 is CASRLQGGNNQPQHF. The CDR3 DNA reads TGTGCCAGCAGACTACAGGGTGGAAACAATCAGCCCCAGCATTTT.

A few counts support this clone. The chain carries TRBV7-2 and TRBJ2-3; D gene uncertain. Trimming stripped 5 bases from V and 3 bases from J, with 9 bases between. The CDR3 is made up of 13 amino acids. In germline, CDR1 is SGHTA, CDR2 FQGNSA. Written as DNA, the CDR3 is TGTGCCAGCAGCGTGGAGAGGACAGATACGCAGTATTTT. It specifies CASSVERTDTQYF.

In the case of this clone: Other DNA sequences within the sample encode an identical CDR3. The chain combines TRBV7-2 with TRBJ1-5; 9 positions agree with TRBD1. Germline V gives CDR1 SGHTA, CDR2 FQGNSA. J gave up 5 bases and V 4 bases, and 6 bases lay outside the gene matches. The CDR3 is 15 amino acids. The CDR3 DNA is TGTGCCAGCAGCTGGGACAGGGCGGCACATCAGCCCCAGCATTTT. This codes for CASSWDRAAHQPQHF. The full variable domain, its missing parts supplied by reference TRBV7-2 and TRBJ1-5, is GAGVSQSPSNKVTEKGKDVELRCDPISGHTALYWYRQSLGQGLEFLIYFQGNSAPDKSGLPSDRFSAERTGGSVSTLTIQRTQQEDSAVYLCASSWDRAAHQPQHFGDGTRLSIL.

The V and J genes are TRBV7-9 and TRBJ1-5; possibly TRBD1 for D (5 bases). The V gene lost 5 bases and the J gene lost 7 bases, with 12 bases spanning the gap. Germline CDR1 is SEHNR and CDR2 is FQNEAQ (reference sequence). This CDR3 is 13 amino acids long. The DNA of the CDR3 is TGTGCCAGCAGCCCCCGAGCAGGGCAGCCCCAGCATTTT. This encodes CASSPRAGQPQHF.

The rearrangement uses TRBV9 and TRBJ1-1; D not certain. This CDR3 has 14 residues. V dropped 0 bases and J dropped 2 bases, with 8 bases sitting between them. Germline values: CDR1 SGDLS, CDR2 YYNGEE. The CDR3 loop is CASSVVQTNTEAFF. DNA of the CDR3: TGTGCCAGCAGCGTAGTACAGACTAACACTGAAGCTTTCTTT.

The V call is TRBV7-8, the J call TRBJ2-1, with D possibly matching TRBD1 (5 bases). The germline gives CDR1 SGHVS, CDR2 FQNEAQ. Trimming shortened V by 7 bases and J by 9 bases, and 13 bases separated the two germline ends. The CDR3 is 12 amino acids. The CDR3 DNA follows: TGTGCCAGCACCCTGGGTCAGGGTGAGCAGTTCTTC. This gives the protein CASTLGQGEQFF.

The chain joins TRBV6-1 to TRBJ1-2; D ambiguous. V was clipped by 4 bases and J by 3 bases, with 12 bases between them. CDR1 is MNHNS, CDR2 SASEGT, per germline. The CDR3 spans 14 residues. As DNA, the CDR3 is TGTGCCAGCAGTGTGACCAGGAGGGACTATGGCTACACCTTC. Its translation: CASSVTRRDYGYTF.

The chain recombines TRBV4-2 with TRBJ2-5; TRBD2 matches at 11 bases. The CDR3 runs to 18 residues. Germline trimming cut 0 bases from V and 0 bases from J; bases unmatched to any gene: 6. Germline CDR1 LGHNA, CDR2 YNFKEQ. The CDR3 coding sequence is TGTGCCAGCAGCCAAGATTTGCCTAGCGGGAGGTACCAAGAGACCCAGTACTTC. Its protein is CASSQDLPSGRYQETQYF.

This chain connects TRBV7-2 to TRBJ2-7; D possibly corresponds to TRBD1 (6 bases). The CDR3 totals 15 residues. The V and J ends lost 2 bases and 2 bases respectively, with 13 bases between them. Per germline, CDR1 SGHTA and CDR2 FQGNSA. The CDR3 is CASSLYTGLAYEQYF. CDR3 in DNA: TGTGCCAGCAGCTTATATACAGGGCTTGCCTACGAGCAGTACTTC. The full variable domain, in which reference TRBV7-2 and TRBJ2-7 provide the parts outside the CDR3, is GAGVSQSPSNKVTEKGKDVELRCDPISGHTALYWYRQSLGQGLEFLIYFQGNSAPDKSGLPSDRFSAERTGGSVSTLTIQRTQQEDSAVYLCASSLYTGLAYEQYFGPGTRLTVT.

The J gene is TRBJ1-5, the V gene TRBV19, with D hard to call. V lost 8 bases and J 0 bases, leaving 8 bases between the germline ends. The CDR3 is made up of 13 amino acids. Germline V CDR1 and CDR2: LNHDA, SQIVND (reference sequence). The CDR3 DNA follows: TGTGCCAGTGGCGGGGATAGCAATCAGCCCCAGCATTTT. Its protein product is CASGGDSNQPQHF.